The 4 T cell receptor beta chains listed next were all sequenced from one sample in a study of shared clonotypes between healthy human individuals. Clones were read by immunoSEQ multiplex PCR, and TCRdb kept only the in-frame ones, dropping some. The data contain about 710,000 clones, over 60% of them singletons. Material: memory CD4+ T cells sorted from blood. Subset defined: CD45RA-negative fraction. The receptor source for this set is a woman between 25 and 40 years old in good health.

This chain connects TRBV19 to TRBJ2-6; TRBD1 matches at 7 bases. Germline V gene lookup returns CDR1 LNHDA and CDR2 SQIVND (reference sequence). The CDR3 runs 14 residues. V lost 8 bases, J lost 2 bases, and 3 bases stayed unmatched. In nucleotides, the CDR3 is TGTGCCAGTCGCACAGGGGCTGGGGCCAACGTCCTGACTTTC. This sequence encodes CASRTGAGANVLTF.

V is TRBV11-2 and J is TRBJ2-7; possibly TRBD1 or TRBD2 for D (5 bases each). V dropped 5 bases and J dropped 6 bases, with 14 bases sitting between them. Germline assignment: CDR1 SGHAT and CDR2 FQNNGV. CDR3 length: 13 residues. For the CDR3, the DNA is TGTGCCAGCAGCCCGTGGACAAGCGGCGAGCAGTACTTC. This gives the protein CASSPWTSGEQYF.

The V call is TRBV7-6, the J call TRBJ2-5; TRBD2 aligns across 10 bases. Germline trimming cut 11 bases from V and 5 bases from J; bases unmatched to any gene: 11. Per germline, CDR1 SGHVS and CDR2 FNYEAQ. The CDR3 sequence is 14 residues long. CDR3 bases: TGTGCCGGGACTAGCGCCGGGGGGCGGGAGACCCAGTACTTC. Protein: CAGTSAGGRETQYF. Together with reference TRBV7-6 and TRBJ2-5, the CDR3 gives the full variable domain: GAGVSQSPRYKVTKRGQDVALRCDPISGHVSLYWYRQALGQGPEFLTYFNYEAQQDKSGLPNDRFSAERPEGSISTLTIQRTEQRDSAMYRCAGTSAGGRETQYFGPGTRLLVL.

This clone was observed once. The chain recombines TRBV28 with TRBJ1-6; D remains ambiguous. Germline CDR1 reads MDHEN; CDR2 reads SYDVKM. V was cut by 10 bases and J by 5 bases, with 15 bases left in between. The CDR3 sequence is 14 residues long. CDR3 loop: CATGPGGNNSPLHF. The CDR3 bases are TGTGCCACCGGGCCGGGCGGTAATAATTCACCCCTCCACTTT.